This T cell receptor (beta chain) was documented in a study of cytomegalovirus exposure and HLA in healthy donors. Study outcomes and limitations: The study labeled more than 150 TCR beta chains cytomegalovirus-associated. Many donors carried some public TCRs, although rarity characterized most TCR sequences.

The donors formed part of the approximately 120-subject validation cohort, distinct from the roughly 640-subject first cohort. Concerning this clone itself: Its antigen is not known.

Measured with immunoSEQ multiplex PCR; TCRdb has only the in-frame clones, and not every one. The sample holds roughly 62,000 clones, around nine tenths seen once. The sequence was collected from a woman aged 30 to 39 in good health and CMV-seronegative. The sample was PBMCs.

This CDR3 reads CASSPHRTYGYTF. The CDR3 region has the DNA TGTGCCAGCAGCCCACACAGAACCTATGGCTACACCTTC. J is TRBJ1-2 and V is TRBV21-1; TRBD1 is taken as the D call from the table, unchecked against the DNA. TRBV21-1 is tagged as a pseudogene. The CDR3 totals 13 residues.